This T cell receptor (beta chain) comes out of a study of blood T cell repertoires in COVID-19. Profiling relied on immunoSEQ multiplex PCR, and the TCRdb table lists in-frame clones only, not all of them. This sample carries under 85,000 clones, around 83% of them seen once, and the ten largest clones take about 6.9%. The length of the CDR3 is 14 residues. The germline CDR1 and CDR2 sequences are SGHDN and FVKESK. Trimming pared 2 bases from V and 8 bases from J, leaving 13 bases between. Concerning this clone itself: Other DNA sequences in this specimen translate into the identical CDR3.

The receptor was derived from a man aged 25 to 40 with COVID-19, enrolled during active disease. J is TRBJ2-1 and V is TRBV14; maybe TRBD1 (6 bases). Sequencing was done on a sample of peripheral blood. The CDR3 sequence: CASSQSGRGDEQFF. The DNA for the CDR3 is TGTGCCAGCAGCCAATCCGGCAGGGGCGATGAGCAGTTCTTC. The full variable domain, in which reference TRBV14 and TRBJ2-1 provide the parts outside the CDR3, is EAGVTQFPSHSVIEKGQTVTLRCDPISGHDNLYWYRRVMGKEIKFLLHFVKESKQDESGMPNNRFLAERTGGTYSTLKVQPAELEDSGVYFCASSQSGRGDEQFFGPGTRLTVL.